These 14 T cell receptor beta chains share one sample of origin, sequenced in a study of response to subunit inactivated influenza vaccine. TCRdb redid the calling of the RT-PCR reads with MiXCR, one entry per CDR3 protein. The table includes 150,000 to 200,000 distinct CDR3 sequences, approximately 12% detected once. In addition, the sample was reused for a study of T cells expressing NK-cell markers. This second report adds: TCR beta cDNA was generated via 5'RACE template switching incorporating UMIs.

The sample consisted of CD8+ T cells sorted from PBMCs, taken about 11 days after vaccination. The receptors here all came from a man between 50 and 59 years old who received an inactivated influenza vaccine.

This clonotype showed up just a few times. The chain recombines TRBV27 with TRBJ2-3, with D perhaps TRBD1 or TRBD2 (5 bases each). V shed 4 bases and J shed 1 base, with 15 bases lying between them. Germline V gives CDR1 MNHEY, CDR2 SMNVEV (reference sequence). The CDR3 is made up of 16 amino acids. The CDR3 coding sequence is TGTGCCAGCAGTTCCGTCGTGGGGGTGGGCACAGATACGCAGTATTTT. Protein: CASSSVVGVGTDTQYF.

This clonotype was counted a few times. V usage is TRBV6-5 and J usage is TRBJ2-1, with D uncertain. V was trimmed by 2 bases and J by 8 bases, leaving 4 bases between them. The CDR3 loop spans 11 amino acids. CDR1 is MNHEY and CDR2 is SVGAGI in the germline V gene. CDR3 in amino acids: CASSYGDEQFF. DNA of the CDR3: TGTGCCAGCAGTTACGGCGATGAGCAGTTCTTC.

This clonotype has a count of ten or more. This sequence joins TRBV7-9 and TRBJ1-1; D gene ambiguous. CDR1 and CDR2 from the germline V gene are SEHNR and FQNEAQ (reference sequence). V was clipped by 5 bases and J by 3 bases, with 16 bases between them. CDR3 size: 15 residues. The CDR3 DNA reads as TGTGCCAGCAGCCCCTTCTTAGGTGCGGACACTGAAGCTTTCTTT. This codes for CASSPFLGADTEAFF.

This clonotype has only a few counts. The chain is built from TRBV5-1 and TRBJ2-1; D ambiguous. From germline, CDR1 is SGHRS and CDR2 YFSETQ. The CDR3 extends over 14 amino acids. The germline V and J ends were trimmed by 1 base and 0 bases, with 5 bases remaining between them. CDR3 protein: CASSLISSYNEQFF. As DNA, the CDR3 is TGCGCCAGCAGCTTGATAAGCTCCTACAATGAGCAGTTCTTC. The full variable domain, completed using reference TRBV5-1 and TRBJ2-1, is KAGVTQTPRYLIKTRGQQVTLSCSPISGHRSVSWYQQTPGQGLQFLFEYFSETQRNKGNFPGRFSGRQFSNSRSEMNVSTLELGDSALYLCASSLISSYNEQFFGPGTRLTVL.

This clonotype turned up a few times. The chain recombines TRBV4-2 with TRBJ2-7; weak D call: TRBD2 (6 bases). Per the germline V gene, CDR1 is LGHNA and CDR2 is YNFKEQ. With 4 bases removed from V and 1 base from J, the gap between germline ends came to 11 bases. CDR3 length: 14 residues. The CDR3 protein is CASSPERASYEQYF. The CDR3 DNA is TGTGCCAGCAGCCCAGAGCGGGCTTCCTACGAGCAGTACTTC.

The chain joins TRBV9 to TRBJ2-7, with TRBD2 identical over 7 bases. The CDR3 has 16 residues. The V gene's germline CDR1 is SGDLS and CDR2 YYNGEE. V lost 4 bases and J lost 5; bases outside the gene matches: 15. In DNA form, the CDR3 reads TGTGCCAGCAGCCCTAGCGGAAGCAGGGAAGGAGACGAGCAGTACTTC. Translation gives CASSPSGSREGDEQYF.

This clonotype was seen at least ten times. The gene calls are TRBV29-1 and TRBJ2-7; D is possibly TRBD2 (5 bases). Trimming removed 1 base at V and 1 base at J, with 8 bases between. This CDR3 is built from 13 residues. CDR1 is SQVTM and CDR2 is ANQGSEA in the germline V gene. CDR3 loop: CSVEGERSYEQYF. In DNA form, the CDR3 reads TGCAGCGTTGAAGGGGAGCGGTCCTACGAGCAGTACTTC.

The genes are TRBV9 and TRBJ2-2, with 10 bases fitting TRBD2. Germline V CDR1 and CDR2: SGDLS, YYNGEE. There are 17 residues in the CDR3. Trimming at V came to 2 bases and at J to 5 bases, leaving 9 bases not matched to a gene. The CDR3 loop reads CASSVGLAGVRTGELFF. CDR3 in DNA: TGTGCCAGCAGCGTCGGGCTAGCGGGAGTACGGACCGGGGAGCTGTTTTTT.

The gene calls are TRBV5-6 and TRBJ1-1; D unclear. This CDR3 region has 15 residues. Germline V CDR1 and CDR2: SGHDT, YYEEEE. V was trimmed by 2 bases and J by 1 base, leaving 12 bases between them. CDR3 nucleotides: TGTGCCAGCAGCTTTTTTACAGCCTCGAACACTGAAGCTTTCTTT. Its protein is CASSFFTASNTEAFF.

The table lists this clonotype with a few counts. The chain employs TRBV28 and TRBJ2-7; maybe TRBD1 (6 bases). Germline CDR1 is MDHEN and CDR2 is SYDVKM. This CDR3 is built from 16 residues. V lost 4 bases, J lost 6 bases, and 22 bases lay in between. The CDR3 DNA follows: TGTGCCAGCAGTTCGCTAGGGGGTTCTGGGGCCCGCGAGCAGTACTTC. It yields the protein CASSSLGGSGAREQYF.

This clonotype was recorded a few times. This chain uses TRBV28 with TRBJ2-2, with 7 bases that match TRBD1. The CDR3 is 15 amino acids. V gave up 2 bases and J gave up 1 base; unmatched junction bases: 1. The germline V gene encodes CDR1 MDHEN and CDR2 SYDVKM. The CDR3 loop is CASSLTGENTGELFF. In DNA, the CDR3 is TGTGCCAGCAGTTTAACAGGGGAGAACACCGGGGAGCTGTTTTTT.

This clonotype occurred a few times. The chain combines TRBV15 with TRBJ2-7, with D perhaps TRBD2 (6 bases). Trimming removed 5 bases at V and 6 bases at J, with 14 bases between. Germline lookup yields CDR1 LNHNV and CDR2 YYDKDF (reference sequence). The CDR3 is 13 residues long. CDR3: CATSLARGIEQYF. In DNA form, the CDR3 reads TGTGCCACCAGCCTAGCGAGAGGGATCGAGCAGTACTTC.

The sample holds a few counts of this clonotype. V usage is TRBV2 and J usage is TRBJ2-1; D remains ambiguous. Trimming pared 6 bases from V and 5 bases from J, leaving 17 bases between. CDR1 and CDR2 (germline): SNHLY, FYNNEI. This CDR3 has 15 residues. The CDR3, as DNA: TGTGCCAGCAGCAGAGACACTATTTACGACAATGAGCAGTTCTTC. Translating gives CASSRDTIYDNEQFF.

This clonotype was counted many times. The chain couples TRBV3-1 to TRBJ2-3; TRBD1 agrees at 7 bases. There are 15 residues in the CDR3. The germline V gene has CDR1 LGHDT and CDR2 YNNKEL (reference sequence). J was trimmed by 3 bases and V by 0 bases; bases with no gene match: 3. This chain's CDR3 is CASSQEGRGTDTQYF. DNA for the CDR3: TGTGCCAGCAGCCAAGAGGGCAGGGGGACAGATACGCAGTATTTT.